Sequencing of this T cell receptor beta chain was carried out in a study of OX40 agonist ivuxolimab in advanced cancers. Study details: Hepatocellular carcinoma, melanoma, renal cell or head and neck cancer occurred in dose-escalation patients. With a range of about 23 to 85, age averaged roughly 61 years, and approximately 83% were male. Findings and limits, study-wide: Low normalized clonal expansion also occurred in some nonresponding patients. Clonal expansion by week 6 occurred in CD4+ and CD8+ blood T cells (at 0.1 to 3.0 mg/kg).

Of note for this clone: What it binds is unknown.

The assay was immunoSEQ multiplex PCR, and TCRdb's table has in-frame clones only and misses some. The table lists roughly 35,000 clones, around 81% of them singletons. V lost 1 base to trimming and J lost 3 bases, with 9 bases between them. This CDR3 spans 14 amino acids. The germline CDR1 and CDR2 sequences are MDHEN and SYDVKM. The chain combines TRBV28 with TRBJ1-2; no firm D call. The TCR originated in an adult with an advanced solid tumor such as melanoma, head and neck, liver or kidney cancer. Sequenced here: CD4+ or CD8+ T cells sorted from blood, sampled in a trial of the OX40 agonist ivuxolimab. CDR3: CASSLSGRDYGYTF. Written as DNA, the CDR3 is TGTGCCAGCAGTTTATCCGGGCGGGACTATGGCTACACCTTC.